Included here is one TCR beta chain sequence, with context. Its antigen is unknown. Assay: immunoSEQ multiplex PCR; the TCRdb copy retains only in-frame clones and omits some. The table records over 150,000 clones, about 92% of them present only once. These data come from a study of T cell responses to AZD1222 COVID-19 vaccine. Study information: The study pooled second doses at about 4 or about 12 weeks. Study-level points and caveats: Just a handful of AZD1222 recipients were seropositive at baseline. Spike-specific TCR breadth and depth rose after two AZD1222 doses.

The V gene's germline CDR1 is SGHVS and CDR2 FQNEAQ. V was cut by 4 bases and J by 4 bases, with 22 bases left in between. The CDR3 extends over 17 amino acids. This chain joins TRBV7-8 and TRBJ2-5; possible D gene TRBD1, 5 bases. Sequencing used peripheral blood, obtained on day 0 of AZD1222 vaccination. The sequence was collected from an adult in good health. CDR3 region: CASSSTTTLWGAETQYF. CDR3 DNA sequence: TGTGCCAGCAGCTCGACGACGACTCTTTGGGGCGCAGAGACCCAGTACTTC.